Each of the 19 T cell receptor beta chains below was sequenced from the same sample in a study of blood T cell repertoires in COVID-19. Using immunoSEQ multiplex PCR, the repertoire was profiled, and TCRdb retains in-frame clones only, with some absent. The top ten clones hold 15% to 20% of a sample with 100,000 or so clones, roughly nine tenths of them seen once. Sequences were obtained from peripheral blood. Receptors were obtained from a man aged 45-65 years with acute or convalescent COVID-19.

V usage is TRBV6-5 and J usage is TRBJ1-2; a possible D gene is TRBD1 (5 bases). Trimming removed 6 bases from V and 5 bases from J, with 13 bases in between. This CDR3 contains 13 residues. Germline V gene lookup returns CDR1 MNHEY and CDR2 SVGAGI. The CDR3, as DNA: TGTGCCAGCAGCTCCGGACAAGGATATGGCTACACCTTC. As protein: CASSSGQGYGYTF.

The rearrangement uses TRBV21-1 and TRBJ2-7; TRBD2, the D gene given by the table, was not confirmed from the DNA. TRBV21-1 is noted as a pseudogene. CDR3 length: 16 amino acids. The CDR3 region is CASSKNRPSGDYEQYF. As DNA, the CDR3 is TGTGCCAGCAGCAAAAACAGGCCTAGCGGGGATTACGAGCAGTACTTC.

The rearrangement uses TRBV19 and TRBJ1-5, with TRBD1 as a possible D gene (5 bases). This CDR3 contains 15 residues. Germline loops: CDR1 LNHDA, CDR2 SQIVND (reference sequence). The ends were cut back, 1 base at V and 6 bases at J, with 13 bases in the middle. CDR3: CASSIALRVGQPQHF. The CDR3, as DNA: TGTGCCAGTAGTATAGCGCTCAGGGTGGGTCAGCCCCAGCATTTT.

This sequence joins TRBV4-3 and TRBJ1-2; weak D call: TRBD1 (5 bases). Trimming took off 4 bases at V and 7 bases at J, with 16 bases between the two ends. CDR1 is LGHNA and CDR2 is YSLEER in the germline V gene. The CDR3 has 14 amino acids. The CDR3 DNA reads TGCGCCAGCAGCCCCTACCAGTCAGGGCCTGGCTACACCTTC. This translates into CASSPYQSGPGYTF.

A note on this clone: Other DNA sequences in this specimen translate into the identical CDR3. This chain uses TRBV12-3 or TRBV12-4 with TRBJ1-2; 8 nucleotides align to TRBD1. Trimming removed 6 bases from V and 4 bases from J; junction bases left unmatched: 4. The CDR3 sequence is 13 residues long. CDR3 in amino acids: CASSPGQGYGYTF. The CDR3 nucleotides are TGTGCCAGCAGCCCTGGACAGGGCTATGGCTACACCTTC.

The CDR3 reads CASSEGQGWTNYGYTF. The CDR3 DNA reads TGTGCCAGCAGCGAGGGACAGGGATGGACTAACTATGGCTACACCTTC. This rearrangement joins TRBV4-2 to TRBJ1-2, with 9 bases lining up with TRBD1. The CDR3 length is 16 residues. Germline values: CDR1 LGHNA, CDR2 YNFKEQ. J lost 0 bases, V lost 5 bases, and 7 bases had no gene match.

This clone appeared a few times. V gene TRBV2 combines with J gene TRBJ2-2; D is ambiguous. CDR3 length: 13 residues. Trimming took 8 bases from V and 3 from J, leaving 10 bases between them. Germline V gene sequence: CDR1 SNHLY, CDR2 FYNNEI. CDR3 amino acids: CASGWSYTGELFF. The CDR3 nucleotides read TGTGCCAGCGGCTGGAGTTACACCGGGGAGCTGTTTTTT.

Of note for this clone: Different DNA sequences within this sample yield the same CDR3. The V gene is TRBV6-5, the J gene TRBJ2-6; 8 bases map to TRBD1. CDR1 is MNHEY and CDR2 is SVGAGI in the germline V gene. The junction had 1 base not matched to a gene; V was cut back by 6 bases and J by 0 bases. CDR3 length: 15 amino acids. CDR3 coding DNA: TGTGCCAGCAGAACAGGGGGCTCTGGGGCCAACGTCCTGACTTTC. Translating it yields CASRTGGSGANVLTF.

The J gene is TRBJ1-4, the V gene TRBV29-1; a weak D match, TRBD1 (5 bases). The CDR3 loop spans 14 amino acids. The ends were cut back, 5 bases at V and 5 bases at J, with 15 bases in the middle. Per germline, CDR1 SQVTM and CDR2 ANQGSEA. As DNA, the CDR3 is TGCAGCGTTCGAGCTTCAGGGTCGAATGAAAAACTGTTTTTT. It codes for CSVRASGSNEKLFF.

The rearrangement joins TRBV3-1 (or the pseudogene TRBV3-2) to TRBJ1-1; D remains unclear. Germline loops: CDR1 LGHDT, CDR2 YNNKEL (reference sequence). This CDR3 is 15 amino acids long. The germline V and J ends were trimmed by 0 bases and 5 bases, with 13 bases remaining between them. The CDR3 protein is CASSQETPPETEAFF. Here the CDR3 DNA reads TGTGCCAGCAGCCAAGAAACCCCGCCGGAGACTGAAGCTTTCTTT.

CDR3 amino acids: CASSFSGTGNTGELFF. For the CDR3, the DNA is TGTGCCAGCAGCTTCAGCGGGACAGGGAACACCGGGGAGCTGTTTTTT. This chain uses TRBV7-2 with TRBJ2-2; possibly TRBD1 for D (8 bases). The CDR3 sequence is 16 residues long. Looked up from germline, CDR1 is SGHTA and CDR2 is FQGNSA. V lost 3 bases and J 1 base, leaving 12 bases between the germline ends. Drawing the rest from reference TRBV7-2 and TRBJ2-2, the complete variable domain is GAGVSQSPSNKVTEKGKDVELRCDPISGHTALYWYRQSLGQGLEFLIYFQGNSAPDKSGLPSDRFSAERTGGSVSTLTIQRTQQEDSAVYLCASSFSGTGNTGELFFGEGSRLTVL.

The CDR3 DNA sequence: TGTGCCAGCAGGCCGACAATCAGCTCTGGAAACACCATATATTTT. Protein product: CASRPTISSGNTIYF. The chain recombines TRBV6-5 with TRBJ1-3; D unresolved. Deletions cut 6 bases from V and 0 bases from J, with 12 bases between. This CDR3 has 15 residues. The germline V gene encodes CDR1 MNHEY and CDR2 SVGAGI.

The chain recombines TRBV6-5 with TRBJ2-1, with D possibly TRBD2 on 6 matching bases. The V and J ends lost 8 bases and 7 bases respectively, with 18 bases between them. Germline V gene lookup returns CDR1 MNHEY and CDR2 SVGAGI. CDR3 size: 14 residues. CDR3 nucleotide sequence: TGTGCCAGCGTAGGACCGATCCGGGAGAATGAGCAGTTCTTC. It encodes CASVGPIRENEQFF.

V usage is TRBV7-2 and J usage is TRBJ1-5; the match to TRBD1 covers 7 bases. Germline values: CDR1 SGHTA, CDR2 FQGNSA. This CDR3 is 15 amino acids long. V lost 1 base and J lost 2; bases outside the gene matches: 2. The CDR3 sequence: CASSLDTGGNQPQHF. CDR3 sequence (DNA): TGTGCCAGCAGCTTAGACACAGGGGGCAATCAGCCCCAGCATTTT.

The CDR3 spells CASSHTKGTGGQETQYF. The CDR3 nucleotides are TGTGCCAGCAGCCATACCAAAGGGACAGGGGGCCAAGAGACCCAGTACTTC. V is TRBV3-1 (or the pseudogene TRBV3-2) and J is TRBJ2-5, with 11 bases lining up with TRBD1. The J segment lost 1 base and the V segment lost 3 bases, leaving 7 bases of the junction unmatched. Germline CDR1 reads LGHDT; CDR2 reads YNNKEL (reference sequence). The CDR3 has 17 amino acids.

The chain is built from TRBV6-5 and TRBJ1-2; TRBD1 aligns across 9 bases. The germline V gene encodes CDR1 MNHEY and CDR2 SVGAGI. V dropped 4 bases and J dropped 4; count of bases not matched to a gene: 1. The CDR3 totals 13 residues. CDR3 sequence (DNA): TGTGCCAGCAGTTCGGACAGGGGCTATGGCTACACCTTC. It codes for CASSSDRGYGYTF.

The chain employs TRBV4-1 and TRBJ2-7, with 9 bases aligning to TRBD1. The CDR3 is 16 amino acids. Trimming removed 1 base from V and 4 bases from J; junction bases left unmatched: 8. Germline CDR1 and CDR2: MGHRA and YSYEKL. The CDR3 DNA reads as TGCGCCAGCAGCCAAGCCGGGACAGGGTCTTTTTACGAGCAGTACTTC. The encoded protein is CASSQAGTGSFYEQYF.

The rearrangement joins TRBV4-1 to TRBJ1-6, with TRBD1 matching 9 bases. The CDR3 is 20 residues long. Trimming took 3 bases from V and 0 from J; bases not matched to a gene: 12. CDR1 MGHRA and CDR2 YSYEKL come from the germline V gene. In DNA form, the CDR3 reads TGCGCCAGCAGCCAGAGGGGGGACAGGGACTTGAGCTCCTATAATTCACCCCTCCACTTT. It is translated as CASSQRGDRDLSSYNSPLHF.

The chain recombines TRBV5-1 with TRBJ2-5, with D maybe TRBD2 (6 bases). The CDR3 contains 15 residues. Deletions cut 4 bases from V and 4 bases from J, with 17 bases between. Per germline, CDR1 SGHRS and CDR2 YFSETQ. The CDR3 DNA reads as TGCGCCAGCAGCCCCTCCGGGGGATTTGGAGAGACCCAGTACTTC. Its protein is CASSPSGGFGETQYF.